This is a list of T cell receptor beta chains from one sample in a study of CD8+ T cells in alopecia areata. Using immunoSEQ multiplex PCR, the repertoire was profiled, and TCRdb retains in-frame clones only, with some absent. The sample records about 210,000 clones, more than 30% being singletons. Sample: CD4+ T cells sorted from blood, taken at roughly week 30, from a patient treated with tofacitinib. The receptor source for this set is a human donor with alopecia areata. CDR3s include the opening cysteine and the closing phenylalanine or tryptophan. The order of the fields is V gene, J gene, clone size, D gene, CDR3 DNA, CDR3 protein. A D gene is named only where the DNA matches it firmly. The size field is filled for only some rows; it gives once, few, many or a size class.

v_gene: TRBV14
j_gene: TRBJ2-1
abundance: -
d_gene: TRBD2
CDR3nt: TGTGCCAGCAGCCAAGATGTTGGACTAGCAGGTAACAATGAGCAGTTCTTC
CDR3aa: CASSQDVGLAGNNEQFF

v_gene: TRBV18
j_gene: TRBJ1-6
abundance: -
d_gene: TRBD1
CDR3nt: TGTGCCAGCTCACGGGAAAGCAGGGGGGGCAATTCACCCCTCCACTTT
CDR3aa: CASSRESRGGNSPLHF

v_gene: TRBV12-5
j_gene: TRBJ2-5
abundance: -
d_gene: -
CDR3nt: TGTGCTAGTGGTTTGGGGGGGACAGAGACCCAGTACTTC
CDR3aa: CASGLGGTETQYF

v_gene: TRBV30
j_gene: TRBJ2-3
abundance: -
d_gene: -
CDR3nt: TGTGCCTGGATTCGGGACTCTACAGATACGCAGTATTTT
CDR3aa: CAWIRDSTDTQYF

v_gene: TRBV19
j_gene: TRBJ1-2
abundance: few
d_gene: TRBD1
CDR3nt: TGTGCCAGTACCCTACGGACAGGCTCCACGGGCTACACCTTC
CDR3aa: CASTLRTGSTGYTF

v_gene: TRBV30
j_gene: TRBJ1-5
abundance: -
d_gene: -
CDR3nt: TGTGCCTGGAGTGTACGAGGGGGGAGTCAGCCCCAGCATTTT
CDR3aa: CAWSVRGGSQPQHF

v_gene: TRBV5-1
j_gene: TRBJ2-7
abundance: -
d_gene: TRBD1
CDR3nt: TGCGCCAGCAGCTTGGCCTTAACAGGGGGCTTCGACGAGCAGTACTTC
CDR3aa: CASSLALTGGFDEQYF

v_gene: TRBV7-3
j_gene: TRBJ2-3
abundance: -
d_gene: -
CDR3nt: TGTGCCAGCAGCTTAGGACGAGATACGCAGTATTTT
CDR3aa: CASSLGRDTQYF

v_gene: TRBV13
j_gene: TRBJ1-2
abundance: -
d_gene: TRBD1
CDR3nt: TGTGCCAGCAGCACGGGGGGACAGGGCCAGAACTATGGCTACACCTTC
CDR3aa: CASSTGGQGQNYGYTF

v_gene: TRBV6-5
j_gene: TRBJ2-7
abundance: few
d_gene: -
CDR3nt: TGTGCCAGCAGTGGACAACCCTCCTACGAGCAGTACTTC
CDR3aa: CASSGQPSYEQYF

v_gene: TRBV15
j_gene: TRBJ1-4
abundance: -
d_gene: TRBD1
CDR3nt: TGTGCCACCAGGGGGACAGGAAATGAAAAACTGTTTTTT
CDR3aa: CATRGTGNEKLFF

v_gene: TRBV4-1
j_gene: TRBJ2-2
abundance: -
d_gene: -
CDR3nt: TGCGCCAGCAGCCAGAGACGAACCAACACCGGGGAGCTGTTTTTT
CDR3aa: CASSQRRTNTGELFF

v_gene: TRBV19
j_gene: TRBJ2-2
abundance: few
d_gene: -
CDR3nt: TGTGCCAGTACCGCCTGGGCAGGTTCCGCCGGGGAGCTGTTTTTT
CDR3aa: CASTAWAGSAGELFF

v_gene: TRBV29-1
j_gene: TRBJ1-2
abundance: many
d_gene: -
CDR3nt: TGCAGCGTCAGCGGGGAGCGGGGGGAGTTGGGTGGCTACACCTTC
CDR3aa: CSVSGERGELGGYTF

v_gene: TRBV27
j_gene: TRBJ2-7
abundance: -
d_gene: TRBD2
CDR3nt: TGTGCCAGCAGCCACTCCGGGACTAGCTTCAGCGAGCAGTACTTC
CDR3aa: CASSHSGTSFSEQYF

v_gene: TRBV6-6
j_gene: TRBJ2-2
abundance: -
d_gene: -
CDR3nt: TGTGCCAGCAGTTACTCGTCTGGCGGGGAGCTGTTTTTT
CDR3aa: CASSYSSGGELFF

v_gene: TRBV27
j_gene: TRBJ1-1
abundance: -
d_gene: -
CDR3nt: TGTGCCAGCAACCCACGAGGGCAGGGCGGGACTGAAGCTTTCTTT
CDR3aa: CASNPRGQGGTEAFF

v_gene: TRBV29-1
j_gene: TRBJ2-2
abundance: -
d_gene: TRBD2
CDR3nt: TGCAGCGCCGGGACTACCCTCTCGGGTACCGGGGAGCTGTTTTTT
CDR3aa: CSAGTTLSGTGELFF

v_gene: TRBV5-4
j_gene: TRBJ2-1
abundance: few
d_gene: TRBD2
CDR3nt: TGTGCCCTGGGACGTGCGAGGGGCGGGGGTGCTGAGCAGTTCTTC
CDR3aa: CALGRARGGGAEQFF

v_gene: TRBV19
j_gene: TRBJ1-2
abundance: -
d_gene: -
CDR3nt: TGTGCCAGTAGTATGGCCGCAAACTATGGCTACACCTTC
CDR3aa: CASSMAANYGYTF

v_gene: TRBV5-1
j_gene: TRBJ2-5
abundance: -
d_gene: TRBD1
CDR3nt: TGCGCCAGCAAACCCGGGACAGGGGGCGAGGAGACCCAGTACTTC
CDR3aa: CASKPGTGGEETQYF

v_gene: TRBV7-9
j_gene: TRBJ2-7
abundance: -
d_gene: TRBD2
CDR3nt: TGTGCCAGCAGCATAGGGACTAGCGGGAGACTGTACGAGCAGTACTTC
CDR3aa: CASSIGTSGRLYEQYF

v_gene: TRBV5-1
j_gene: TRBJ2-1
abundance: -
d_gene: -
CDR3nt: TGCGCCAGCAGCTTGGGCGAGGGATACAATGAGCAGTTCTTC
CDR3aa: CASSLGEGYNEQFF

v_gene: TRBV2
j_gene: TRBJ1-1
abundance: -
d_gene: TRBD1
CDR3nt: TGTGCCAGCTCAGGGGGAGGGTACGGCACTGAAGCTTTCTTT
CDR3aa: CASSGGGYGTEAFF

v_gene: TRBV18
j_gene: TRBJ2-1
abundance: -
d_gene: TRBD2
CDR3nt: TGTGCCAGCTCACCAAGTTTAGGGACTAGCAGAGAGCAGTTCTTC
CDR3aa: CASSPSLGTSREQFF

v_gene: TRBV25-1
j_gene: TRBJ2-5
abundance: -
d_gene: -
CDR3nt: TGTGCCAGCAGTGACACGCGCCGTGCGCAAGAGACCCAGTACTTC
CDR3aa: CASSDTRRAQETQYF

v_gene: TRBV28
j_gene: TRBJ1-2
abundance: few
d_gene: -
CDR3nt: TGTGCCAGCAGTTCCTATGGCTACACCTTC
CDR3aa: CASSSYGYTF